This TCR beta chain was sequenced in a study of blood T cells in healthy people across ages. Study-wide context: Template switching retrieved approximately one barcoded beta molecule for each two T cells.

Researchers report isolating at least 6.5 million PBMCs per sample. Germline-derived CDR1 and CDR2 are KGHSH and LQKENI. The CDR3 contains 15 residues. V lost 0 bases and J lost 2, with 8 bases in between. This clonotype was observed a handful of times. The authors ran a second PCR of 7 to 11 cycles using a sample-barcoded 5' primer and a J-beta primer mix. One entry per CDR3 protein results from TCRdb running MiXCR on the 5' RACE reads. The table lists around 700,000 distinct CDR3 sequences, around 25% of them singletons, with 9% to 9.5% in the top ten. This same sample was also taken into another study, of T cells of mothers and their children. That work contributes: Material was donated by three healthy Caucasian mothers and their six children. Mothers and children who were related shared slightly more overlap than unrelated pairs, but not significantly more.

The gene calls are TRBV18 and TRBJ1-3; D is ambiguous. This clonotype was sampled from a boy between 5 and 17 years old in good health. The sample comprised blood. CDR3 region: CASSPPGSAGNTIYF. In DNA, the CDR3 is TGTGCCAGCTCACCACCCGGCTCTGCTGGAAACACCATATATTTT. The whole variable domain, filled in from reference TRBV18 and TRBJ1-3, reads NAGVMQNPRHLVRRRGQEARLRCSPMKGHSHVYWYRQLPEEGLKFMVYLQKENIIDESGMPKERFSAEFPKEGPSILRIQQVVRGDSAAYFCASSPPGSAGNTIYFGEGSWLTVV.